Listed here is a single T cell receptor beta chain. Its antigen is as yet unknown. Using immunoSEQ multiplex PCR, the repertoire was profiled, and TCRdb retains in-frame clones only, with some absent. The sample holds about 37,000 clones, 76% seen once. With 4 bases removed from V and 7 bases from J, the gap between germline ends came to 14 bases. Germline V gene data show CDR1 as MNHNY and CDR2 as SVGAGI (reference sequence). The CDR3 loop spans 14 amino acids. Relapse after autologous stem cell transplantation occurred in every patient, and brentuximab vedotin exposure varied. Relapsed/refractory classical Hodgkin lymphoma patients had complete, partial or progressive responses. The sample belongs to a study of PD-1 blockade in classical Hodgkin lymphoma. Broader study findings: Possible causes of repertoire differences, disease activity or prior therapy, remain undefined. Baseline diversity was lower in partial responders and progressors than complete responders. There was a significant rise in CD4+ TCR diversity by C4D1, with no such rise for CD8+.

The source is a human donor with classical Hodgkin lymphoma. Sequenced here: peripheral blood mononuclear cells (PBMCs), sampled at baseline. This chain connects TRBV6-6 to TRBJ2-1; D tentatively fits TRBD1 or TRBD2 (5 bases each). CDR3 protein: CASSWDLLRNEQFF. DNA for the CDR3: TGTGCCAGCAGTTGGGACCTTCTGAGGAATGAGCAGTTCTTC.